The 23 T cell receptor beta chains in this list originate from one sample, sequenced in a study (dated by TCRdb to the mid-2010s). The library came from 5' RACE. The listed sequencing device is Illumina MiSeq. Starting from the raw public reads, TCRdb applied fastp trimming at Q25, assembled clones with MiXCR and retained in-frame beta chains. Rows matching on CDR3 protein sequence are summarized as one entry with the most common DNA and genes. Here the sample has roughly 50,000 distinct CDR3 sequences; about 25% occur a single time. Clones ranked in the top ten supply 3% to 4% of the sample. Sequencing was carried out using tumor-infiltrating naive CD4+ T cells sorted from the breast tumor. According to the study, the label for this sample's cell subset or site signals: naive CD4+ T cells, CD4+CD45RA+CD25-. The receptors derive from a female donor with breast cancer.

The rearrangement joins TRBV20-1 to TRBJ2-1; D is ambiguous. The V gene's germline CDR1 is DFQATT and CDR2 SNEGSKA (reference sequence). Trimming cost V 0 bases and J 1 base, with 4 bases left between them. The CDR3 runs 13 residues. The chain's CDR3 is CSAREGSYNEQFF. In DNA form, the CDR3 reads TGCAGTGCTAGAGAAGGATCCTACAATGAGCAGTTCTTC.

By its share, this clonotype is medium-sized. The chain uses TRBV5-1 and TRBJ2-1, with D perhaps assigned TRBD1 or TRBD2 (7 bases each). With 4 bases removed from V and 3 bases from J, the gap between germline ends came to 11 bases. CDR1 and CDR2 from the germline V gene are SGHRS and YFSETQ. The CDR3 spans 14 residues. The CDR3 DNA sequence: TGCGCCAGCAGCCCAGGGGGGGGCTACAATGAGCAGTTCTTC. Residues: CASSPGGGYNEQFF.

With respect to this clonotype: A much larger clone lies one base from this, so it may be a read error. This sequence joins TRBV5-1 and TRBJ1-2; D not certain. V shed 4 bases and J shed 10 bases, with 17 bases lying between them. From germline, CDR1 is SGHRS and CDR2 YFSETQ. The CDR3 loop spans 13 amino acids. CDR3 amino acids: CASSLSAGSTYTF. As DNA, the CDR3 is TGCGCCAGCAGCCTTTCCGCTGGCAGCACCTACACCTTC.

This clonotype rates as medium-sized. V and J are TRBV7-9 and TRBJ2-7, with no clear D. V was clipped by 6 bases and J by 0 bases, with 12 bases between them. The CDR3 has 14 amino acids. Germline V lookup: CDR1 SEHNR, CDR2 FQNEAQ (reference sequence). CDR3 nucleotides: TGTGCCAGCAGGGTTAGTTTCAGCTCCTACGAGCAGTACTTC. Its translation: CASRVSFSSYEQYF.

The chain carries TRBV24-1 and TRBJ1-1; 9 bases match TRBD1. The V gene end was trimmed by 6 bases and the J gene end by 3 bases; junction bases not matched to a gene: 7. The CDR3 loop spans 15 amino acids. Germline assignment: CDR1 KGHDR and CDR2 SFDVKD. CDR3 amino acids: CATSPGQGTDTEAFF. The DNA for the CDR3 is TGTGCCACCAGTCCGGGACAGGGTACGGACACTGAAGCTTTCTTT.

The J gene is TRBJ1-5, the V gene TRBV6-6; 12 positions agree with TRBD1. V trimming: 2 bases; J trimming: 6 bases; junction bases outside the gene matches: 5. CDR3 length: 16 amino acids. Germline V gene data show CDR1 as MNHNY and CDR2 as SVGAGI (reference sequence). This CDR3 is CASSYEGQGAGQPQHF. CDR3 bases: TGTGCCAGCAGTTACGAGGGACAGGGGGCCGGTCAGCCCCAGCATTTT.

The chain joins TRBV9 to TRBJ1-2, with 8 bases fitting TRBD1. Germline V CDR1 and CDR2: SGDLS, YYNGEE. The CDR3 has 15 residues. V shed 4 bases, J shed 4 bases, and the junction held 9 bases outside the gene matches. The CDR3 reads CASSQSWTGIYGYTF. In nucleotides, the CDR3 is TGTGCCAGCAGCCAATCCTGGACAGGGATCTATGGCTACACCTTC. Complete variable domain (other parts from reference TRBV9 and TRBJ1-2): DSGVTQTPKHLITATGQRVTLRCSPRSGDLSVYWYQQSLDQGLQFLIQYYNGEERAKGNILERFSAQQFPDLHSELNLSSLELGDSALYFCASSQSWTGIYGYTFGSGTRLTVV.

This clonotype came up a few times. The V gene is TRBV10-2, the J gene TRBJ2-3; D possibly uses TRBD1 or TRBD2 (6 bases each). Germline V gene lookup returns CDR1 WSHSY and CDR2 SAAADI. The CDR3 covers 15 residues. Trimming cost V 2 bases and J 1 base, with 10 bases left between them. CDR3 sequence reads: CASSETGARTDTQYF. The CDR3, as DNA: TGCGCCAGCAGTGAGACGGGGGCGCGCACAGATACGCAGTATTTT.

This clonotype was seen a handful of times. The chain recombines TRBV4-2 with TRBJ2-2; TRBD2 is a possible D gene (6 bases). The CDR3 is 16 residues long. Germline CDR1 LGHNA, CDR2 YNFKEQ. Trimming pared 4 bases from V and 3 bases from J, leaving 15 bases between. In DNA, the CDR3 is TGTGCCAGCAGCCCAGCGGGCCTAGCTTACACCGGGGAGCTGTTTTTT. The encoded protein is CASSPAGLAYTGELFF.

This clonotype has only a few counts. This rearrangement joins TRBV10-2 to TRBJ2-1; 11 positions match TRBD2. Looked up from germline, CDR1 is WSHSY and CDR2 is SAAADI. The V segment lost 4 bases and the J segment 7 bases; nucleotides outside the gene matches: 6. The CDR3 is 15 amino acids. As DNA, the CDR3 is TGCGCCAGCAGTGGCCTACTAGCGGGAGTTAATGAGCAGTTCTTC. This codes for CASSGLLAGVNEQFF.

V usage is TRBV12-5 and J usage is TRBJ2-2, with TRBD2 matching 9 bases. V was pared by 1 base and J by 4 bases, with 10 bases of the junction left unmatched. Germline CDR1 LGHNT, CDR2 FRNRAP. This CDR3 is built from 18 residues. The chain's CDR3 is CASGLGTWTSDGTGELFF. The CDR3 DNA reads TGTGCTAGTGGTTTGGGCACCTGGACTAGCGATGGCACCGGGGAGCTGTTTTTT. Supplemented by reference TRBV12-5 and TRBJ2-2, the full variable domain reads DARVTQTPRHKVTEMGQEVTMRCQPILGHNTVFWYRQTMMQGLELLAYFRNRAPLDDSGMPKDRFSAEMPDATLATLKIQPSEPRDSAVYFCASGLGTWTSDGTGELFFGEGSRLTVL.

This clonotype was counted only a few times. The chain has TRBV12-3 or TRBV12-4 and TRBJ1-3; D gene unclear. The CDR3 totals 15 residues. V lost 6 bases and J lost 2, with 14 bases in between. The CDR3 sequence: CASSPWPGAGNTIYF. CDR3 nucleotide sequence: TGTGCCAGCAGCCCTTGGCCCGGCGCTGGAAACACCATATATTTT.

This clonotype was seen repeatedly, ten times or more. V is TRBV29-1 and J is TRBJ2-5, with TRBD1 matching over 9 bases. The CDR3 is 14 residues long. Germline loops: CDR1 SQVTM, CDR2 ANQGSEA. The V and J ends lost 6 bases and 5 bases, in that order; junction bases with no gene match: 10. The CDR3 coding sequence is TGCAGCGTCTCAGGACAGGGGTTTAGGGAGACCCAGTACTTC. Protein sequence: CSVSGQGFRETQYF.

This clonotype occurred a few times. The genes are TRBV20-1 and TRBJ2-1, with D possibly being TRBD1 or TRBD2 (5 bases each). The CDR3 totals 20 residues. The V gene lost 2 bases and the J gene lost 3 bases, with 29 bases spanning the gap. Germline CDR1 is DFQATT and CDR2 is SNEGSKA (reference sequence). CDR3 protein: CSARPRGALDWAKNYNEQFF. In DNA, the CDR3 is TGCAGTGCTAGACCCCGAGGGGCTCTAGACTGGGCGAAAAACTACAATGAGCAGTTCTTC.

To note about this clonotype: The junction does not match germline at one end; this may be a read error. The CDR3 region is CASSLSRGLAGYEQYF. CDR3 coding DNA: TGTGCCAGCAGTTTAAGTAGAGGGTTAGCGGGCTACGAGCAATACTTC. This chain joins TRBV12-3 or TRBV12-4 and TRBJ2-7, with TRBD2 matching over 7 bases. CDR3 length equals 16 residues.

The chain is built from TRBV27 and TRBJ2-1; D gene uncertain. Germline V lookup: CDR1 MNHEY, CDR2 SMNVEV (reference sequence). Trimming cost V 0 bases and J 2 bases, with 8 bases left between them. The CDR3 is 15 amino acids. CDR3 sequence (DNA): TGTGCCAGCAGTTTATCATCCGCTACCTACAATGAGCAGTTCTTC. Protein product: CASSLSSATYNEQFF.

J is TRBJ2-5 and V is TRBV28; TRBD2 matches at 8 bases. The trim removed 2 bases at V and 1 base at J, leaving 9 bases unmatched. The CDR3 is made up of 17 amino acids. Germline CDR1 reads MDHEN; CDR2 reads SYDVKM. The CDR3 protein is CASSLPLIAGTQETQYF. In nucleotides, the CDR3 is TGTGCCAGCAGTTTACCTCTCATAGCGGGGACCCAAGAGACCCAGTACTTC.

The V gene is TRBV11-2, the J gene TRBJ2-1; 7 positions agree with TRBD2. Germline V gene data show CDR1 as SGHAT and CDR2 as FQNNGV. The CDR3 length is 16 residues. The V segment lost 5 bases and the J segment 6 bases; nucleotides outside the gene matches: 13. CDR3 in amino acids: CASSPFWGGGGNEQFF. The CDR3 DNA sequence: TGTGCCAGCAGCCCCTTTTGGGGGGGAGGAGGCAATGAGCAGTTCTTC.

J is TRBJ2-1 and V is TRBV4-1, with TRBD1 matching 9 bases. V gave up 6 bases and J gave up 5 bases; unmatched junction bases: 5. The length of the CDR3 is 14 residues. Looked up from germline, CDR1 is MGHRA and CDR2 is YSYEKL. The CDR3 DNA is TGCGCCAGCAGTAACAGGGGGCACAACAATGAGCAGTTCTTC. It yields the protein CASSNRGHNNEQFF.

V is TRBV18 and J is TRBJ2-6, with no clear D. Germline lookup yields CDR1 KGHSH and CDR2 LQKENI. Trimming removed 6 bases at V and 0 bases at J, with 15 bases between. The CDR3 consists of 17 residues. The chain's CDR3 is CASSPDRLFSGANVLTF. CDR3 nucleotide sequence: TGTGCCAGCTCTCCCGACCGACTGTTCTCTGGGGCCAACGTCCTGACTTTC. The whole variable domain, remainder taken from reference TRBV18 and TRBJ2-6, is NAGVMQNPRHLVRRRGQEARLRCSPMKGHSHVYWYRQLPEEGLKFMVYLQKENIIDESGMPKERFSAEFPKEGPSILRIQQVVRGDSAAYFCASSPDRLFSGANVLTFGAGSRLTVL.

This clonotype was observed a few times. One end of the junction fails to match germline, which may point to a read error. The rearrangement links TRBV20-1 to TRBJ2-2, with 7 bases aligning to TRBD1. The CDR3 runs to 13 residues. Looked up from germline, CDR1 is DFQATT and CDR2 is SNEGSKA (reference sequence). CDR3 residues: CSAKTGNTGELVF. The CDR3 nucleotides are TGCAGTGCTAAGACAGGGAACACCGGGGAGCTGGTTTTT.

There are a few counts of this clonotype. The chain recombines TRBV5-1 with TRBJ2-7; TRBD1 might be the D (5 bases). The CDR3 loop spans 15 amino acids. V lost 3 bases and J lost 6, with 19 bases in between. Germline V CDR1 and CDR2: SGHRS, YFSETQ. Here the CDR3 DNA reads TGCGCCAGCAGCTCGCGACAGTCCGCCGTAAGCGAGCAGTACTTC. The encoded protein is CASSSRQSAVSEQYF.

Many counts were recorded for this clonotype. J is TRBJ2-5 and V is TRBV7-2; TRBD1 might be the D (5 bases). The CDR3 runs to 14 residues. Trimming cost V 5 bases and J 1 base, with 11 bases left between them. Looked up from germline, CDR1 is SGHTA and CDR2 is FQGNSA. The CDR3 is CASSLRTTQETQYF. In nucleotides, the CDR3 is TGTGCCAGCAGCCTAAGGACAACCCAAGAGACCCAGTACTTC. Combining the CDR3 with reference TRBV7-2 and TRBJ2-5 gives the whole variable domain GAGVSQSPSNKVTEKGKDVELRCDPISGHTALYWYRQSLGQGLEFLIYFQGNSAPDKSGLPSDRFSAERTGGSVSTLTIQRTQQEDSAVYLCASSLRTTQETQYFGPGTRLLVL.